This record looks at one TCR beta chain sequence and its context. These data are taken from a study of blood T cell repertoires in COVID-19. Study in general: Acute and convalescent COVID-19 specimens originated in the United States, Italy and Spain.

Under the authors' procedure: Amplification from reference gene primers served as the basis for estimated nucleated cell counts. Repertoires were generated with immunoSEQ multiplex PCR, while TCRdb's copy carries only in-frame clones and drops some. Clonal size and the V and J genes are those of that table, whereas D and trimming came from the DNA. Of roughly 300,000 clones detected, around 89% appear once; the ten largest clones hold under 7.5%. V shed 5 bases and J 0 bases; nucleotides not matched to a gene: 4. CDR3 length equals 14 residues. Germline CDR1 is LGHDT and CDR2 is YNNKEL (reference sequence).

The rearrangement uses TRBV3-1 (or the pseudogene TRBV3-2) and TRBJ2-7; 7 bases align to TRBD1. The sequenced sample consisted of peripheral blood. The receptor was derived from a man aged 18 to 29 who had recovered from COVID-19. This chain's CDR3 is CASSAGDSSYEQYF. The CDR3 DNA reads TGTGCCAGCAGCGCCGGGGACAGCTCCTACGAGCAGTACTTC.